This note documents a single T cell receptor beta chain sequence. What it binds is unknown. 13 Jbeta primers and 60 Vbeta primers were used for the PCR. Only in-frame clones appear in the TCRdb table, and some are missing; sequencing was by immunoSEQ multiplex PCR. Of approximately 200,000 clones listed, approximately 82% are singletons. With 5 bases clipped from V and 4 bases from J, the junction kept 10 bases outside the gene matches. Germline V CDR1 and CDR2: SGHNT, YYREEE (reference sequence). The CDR3 loop spans 15 amino acids. The sample belongs to a study of cytomegalovirus exposure and HLA in healthy donors. Study-level information: Researchers found that approximately 85% of 350 to 500 genotyped donors fell within the Caucasian-associated ancestry cluster. General study points: Beyond CMV serostatus, there was no information to go on about immune exposure. Sequencing likely produced, as an artifact, a cluster of highly shared sequence variants.

The clonotype originates from a woman aged 18-29 years in good health and CMV-seropositive. The chain is built from TRBV5-4 and TRBJ1-2, with TRBD1 matching over 8 bases. Material for sequencing was PBMCs. This chain's CDR3 is CASRTPGGEIYGYTF. The CDR3 nucleotides are TGTGCCAGCAGAACACCAGGGGGCGAGATCTATGGCTACACCTTC.